The rows below give T cell receptor beta chains drawn from one sample of a study of blood T cell repertoires in COVID-19. The table came from immunoSEQ multiplex PCR; TCRdb's copy has only in-frame clones and leaves some out. The table has roughly 100,000 clones, roughly 82% seen once; the top ten hold 12%. The sequenced sample consisted of peripheral blood. Receptor source: a human donor in a cohort sampled during active COVID-19. Each CDR3 is given with its conserved first and last residue.

J gene	V gene	CDR3 protein
TRBJ1-2	TRBV11-2	CASSSQDRGLRGYTF
TRBJ1-2	TRBV10-3	CAASPGDYGYTF
TRBJ1-5	TRBV28	CASRHSGTQNQPQHF
TRBJ2-7	TRBV5-4	CASSSGVGSPREQYF
TRBJ1-1	TRBV5-1	CASSLEVESTEAFF
TRBJ2-1	TRBV11-3	CASSFHPGNEQFF
TRBJ2-1	TRBV4-3	CASSQSGGPYNEQFF
TRBJ1-5	TRBV2	CASSDRAPGSVQPQHF
TRBJ1-3	TRBV29-1	CSVETGLGGNTIYF
TRBJ2-7	TRBV30	CASAGKPYSYEQYF
TRBJ1-5	TRBV7-2	CASSLQGNQPQHF
TRBJ2-7	TRBV5-1	CASSPTGTVTPKASYEQYF
TRBJ1-1	TRBV15	CATSRDGAGQGMNTEAFF
TRBJ2-7	TRBV5-1	CASSLENRFAYEQYF
TRBJ2-1	TRBV5-5	CASRGGGPSSYNEQFF
TRBJ2-7	TRBV2	CASRSGYEQYF
TRBJ2-1	TRBV4-2	CASSQVGSSGGLKNEQFF
TRBJ2-1	TRBV20-1	CSARDRFEQFF
TRBJ2-2	TRBV7-9	CASSLFEDGELFF
TRBJ1-1	TRBV28	CASSFGPEAFF
TRBJ2-2	TRBV18	CASSPGQGINTGELFF
TRBJ2-4	TRBV15	CATSRVGGGAGNIQYF
TRBJ2-3	TRBV6-5	CASRDYTTDTQYF
TRBJ1-2	TRBV6-2/TRBV6-3	CASSYSQGRTYGYTF
TRBJ1-3	TRBV11-3	CASSSYYRDSGNTIYF
TRBJ1-4	TRBV7-2	CASSLAGGAATNEKLFF
TRBJ2-2	TRBV1	CTSSQVKLLPTGELFF
TRBJ2-5	TRBV5-1	CASSRRLAGAQKYF
TRBJ2-7	TRBV11-3	CASSPDTYEQYF
TRBJ1-4	TRBV5-1	CASSLGPTTNEKLFF
TRBJ1-1	TRBV3-1/TRBV3-2	CASSTQYTEAFF
TRBJ1-5	TRBV11-2	CASSLGGTAAQPQHF
TRBJ1-1	TRBV6-5	CASSYRGGNTEAFF
TRBJ1-1	TRBV5-6	CASSLGEIRRGKNTEAFF
TRBJ2-1	TRBV7-6	CASSGRGNEQFF